This T cell receptor (beta chain) was identified during a study of cytomegalovirus exposure and HLA in healthy donors. Overall study results and limits: A later analysis revealed that TCR association rates differed between HLA loci, peaking at DRB1 and bottoming out at HLA-C.

PCR used 60 Vbeta primers and 13 Jbeta primers. Source study methods: Later, roughly 86 million unique TCR beta chains were counted in an analysis, and around 11 million of them were shared. Produced via immunoSEQ multiplex PCR; TCRdb's table is partial and in-frame only. V and J calls and clone size are copied from that table; D and trimming were computed from the DNA. Among roughly 100,000 clones listed, approximately 64% were seen once. Turning to this clone: Antigen unknown.

Sequencing was performed on PBMCs. This TCR came from a human donor in good health.

The CDR3, as DNA: TGTGCCAGTCATACAGGGGGAACCGGGGAGCTGTTTTTT. Translation: CASHTGGTGELFF. J is TRBJ2-2 and V is TRBV19; TRBD1 matches 8 bases. The CDR3 contains 13 residues. Per germline, CDR1 LNHDA and CDR2 SQIVND (reference sequence). The ends lost 8 bases at V and 5 bases at J; junction bases unmatched: 4.